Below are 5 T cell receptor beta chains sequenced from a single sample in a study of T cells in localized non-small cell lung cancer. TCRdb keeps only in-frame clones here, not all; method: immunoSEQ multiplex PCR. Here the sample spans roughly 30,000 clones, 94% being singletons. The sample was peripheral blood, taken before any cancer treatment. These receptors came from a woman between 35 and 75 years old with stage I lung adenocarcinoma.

CDR3: CASSPGANRQLGYTF. DNA for the CDR3: TGTGCCAGCAGCCCTGGGGCTAATCGGCAGCTCGGCTACACCTTC. The chain carries TRBV7-3 and TRBJ1-2; tentatively, D is TRBD1 (5 bases). Germline CDR1 is SGHTA and CDR2 is FQGTGA. The germline V and J ends were trimmed by 5 bases and 8 bases, with 21 bases remaining between them. This CDR3 region has 15 residues.

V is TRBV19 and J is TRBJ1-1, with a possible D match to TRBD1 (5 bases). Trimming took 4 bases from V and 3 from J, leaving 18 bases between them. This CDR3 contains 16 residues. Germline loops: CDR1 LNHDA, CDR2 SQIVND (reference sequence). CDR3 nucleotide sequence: TGTGCCAGTAGTAGCTGGGCAGGGCCTTTGGACACTGAAGCTTTCTTT. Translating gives CASSSWAGPLDTEAFF.

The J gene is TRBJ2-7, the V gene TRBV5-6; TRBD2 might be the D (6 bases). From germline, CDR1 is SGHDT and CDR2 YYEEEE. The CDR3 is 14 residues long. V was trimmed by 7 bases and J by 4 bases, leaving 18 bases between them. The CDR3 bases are TGTGCCAGCGGAGGGACCGGGAACGAATACGAGCAGTACTTC. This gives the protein CASGGTGNEYEQYF.

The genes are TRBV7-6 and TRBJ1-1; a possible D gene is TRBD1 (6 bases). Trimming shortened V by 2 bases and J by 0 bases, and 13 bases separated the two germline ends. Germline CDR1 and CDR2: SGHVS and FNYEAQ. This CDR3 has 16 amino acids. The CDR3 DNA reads TGTGCCAGCAGCTTAAACTACAGGGCCTTGAACACTGAAGCTTTCTTT. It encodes CASSLNYRALNTEAFF.

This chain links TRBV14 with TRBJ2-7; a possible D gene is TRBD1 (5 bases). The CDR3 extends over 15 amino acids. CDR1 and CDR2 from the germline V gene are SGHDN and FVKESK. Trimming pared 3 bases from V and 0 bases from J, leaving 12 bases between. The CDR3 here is CASSHTGSFSYEQYF. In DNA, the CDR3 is TGTGCCAGCAGCCATACAGGTTCTTTCTCCTACGAGCAGTACTTC.